The rows below give T cell receptor beta chains drawn from one sample of a study of blood T cell repertoires in COVID-19. The protocol was immunoSEQ multiplex PCR, while the TCRdb copy is restricted to in-frame clones and leaves out a portion. The sample has about 150,000 clones, approximately 90% seen once. Material for sequencing was peripheral blood. These receptors came from a woman aged 60-75 years with active COVID-19. Both conserved end residues are part of each CDR3. Each record gives: V gene, J gene, clone size, D gene, CDR3 protein, CDR3 DNA. The D gene is left open where the match is weak. A row's size may be missing; if present it is once, few, many or a size class.

>TRBV6-2/TRBV6-3|TRBJ2-2|.|.
CASSYTGGTTGELFF
TGTGCCAGCAGTTACACCGGGGGAACCACCGGGGAGCTGTTTTTT
>TRBV11-1|TRBJ2-7|.|.
CASSSRDEQYF
TGTGCCAGCAGCTCCCGGGACGAGCAGTACTTC
>TRBV7-2|TRBJ2-6|.|.
CASSLARVSGANVLTF
TGTGCCAGCAGCTTAGCGCGGGTGTCTGGGGCCAACGTCCTGACTTTC
>TRBV19|TRBJ2-7|.|.
CASSIGEGADEQYF
TGTGCCAGTAGTATAGGCGAGGGTGCGGACGAGCAGTACTTC
>TRBV7-9|TRBJ2-3|.|TRBD2
CASSFGGGPDTQYF
TGTGCCAGCAGCTTCGGGGGAGGGCCAGATACGCAGTATTTT
>TRBV6-2/TRBV6-3|TRBJ2-1|once|TRBD2
CASSYSRSGRATSYNEQFF
TGTGCCAGCAGTTACTCACGCAGCGGGAGGGCCACCTCCTACAATGAGCAGTTCTTC
>TRBV6-5|TRBJ1-4|.|.
CASSKRGQTDEKLFF
TGTGCCAGCAGTAAAAGAGGACAGACGGATGAAAAACTGTTTTTT
>TRBV12-3/TRBV12-4|TRBJ1-5|.|.
CASSLARSQPQHF
TGTGCCAGCAGTTTAGCGCGAAGTCAGCCCCAGCATTTT
>TRBV28|TRBJ1-4|.|TRBD1
CASSWDRVEEKLFF
TGTGCCAGCAGTTGGGACAGGGTCGAGGAAAAACTGTTTTTT
>TRBV11-3|TRBJ2-5|.|TRBD2
CASSPGLAGVETQYF
TGTGCCAGCAGCCCGGGACTAGCGGGAGTGGAGACCCAGTACTTC
>TRBV7-2|TRBJ2-2|.|.
CASSYDLRPAAGELFF
TGTGCCAGCAGTTATGACTTGAGGCCGGCCGCCGGGGAGCTGTTTTTT
>TRBV29-1|TRBJ1-2|.|.
CSVSGPGGSYGYTF
TGCAGCGTTTCGGGCCCTGGGGGGTCCTATGGCTACACCTTC
>TRBV7-2|TRBJ2-5|.|TRBD2
CASSYDLYASGGIQETQYF
TGTGCCAGCAGTTACGACCTGTATGCTAGCGGGGGAATACAAGAGACCCAGTACTTC
>TRBV5-1|TRBJ2-7|once|TRBD2
CASSLESGTSVEQYF
TGCGCCAGCAGCTTGGAGTCTGGGACTAGCGTCGAGCAGTACTTC
>TRBV28|TRBJ2-1|.|TRBD2
CASSFYTSGSGNEQFF
TGTGCCAGCAGTTTCTATACTAGCGGGAGTGGGAATGAGCAGTTCTTC
>TRBV9|TRBJ2-1|.|TRBD1
CASSARRDRGQSSYNEQFF
TGTGCCAGCAGCGCACGCCGGGACAGGGGGCAGAGCTCCTACAATGAGCAGTTCTTC
>TRBV11-1|TRBJ1-4|once|.
CASSPRQAEKLFF
TGTGCCAGCAGCCCTAGACAGGCGGAAAAACTGTTTTTT
>TRBV5-4|TRBJ2-1|few|.
CASSPNQGFYNEQFF
TGTGCCAGCAGCCCAAACCAGGGTTTCTACAATGAGCAGTTCTTC
>TRBV24-1|TRBJ1-1|.|TRBD1
CATSDSSGTGGTEAFF
TGTGCCACCAGTGATTCATCCGGGACAGGAGGGACTGAAGCTTTCTTT
>TRBV27|TRBJ2-1|.|TRBD1
CASAREGAGYNEQFF
TGTGCCAGCGCCCGAGAGGGGGCCGGTTACAATGAGCAGTTCTTC
>TRBV4-2|TRBJ1-2|.|.
CASSQEPGGGYTF
TGTGCCAGCAGCCAAGAACCGGGAGGTGGCTACACCTTC
>TRBV12-3/TRBV12-4|TRBJ1-1|.|.
CASIRGLLTEAFF
TGTGCCAGCATTAGAGGGTTACTAACTGAAGCTTTCTTT
>TRBV7-8|TRBJ2-3|.|.
CASTVTGGGSDTQYF
TGTGCCAGCACCGTAACTGGGGGAGGCTCAGATACGCAGTATTTT
>TRBV27|TRBJ2-2|.|TRBD1
CASSFPNDRGRTGELFF
TGTGCCAGCAGTTTCCCTAACGACAGGGGGCGGACCGGGGAGCTGTTTTTT
>TRBV18|TRBJ2-7|once|.
CASSPRLGQGLGEQYF
TGTGCCAGCTCACCACGACTCGGGCAGGGCCTCGGCGAGCAGTACTTC
>TRBV2|TRBJ2-2|once|TRBD2
CASVAPGTRNTGELFF
TGTGCCAGCGTTGCACCCGGGACTAGGAACACCGGGGAGCTGTTTTTT
>TRBV7-9|TRBJ1-4|.|.
CASSLQGHANEKLFF
TGTGCCAGCAGCCTCCAGGGACACGCTAATGAAAAACTGTTTTTT
>TRBV4-3|TRBJ2-2|.|.
CASSQDQGGELFF
TGCGCCAGCAGCCAAGATCAGGGCGGGGAGCTGTTTTTT
>TRBV4-3|TRBJ2-5|.|TRBD1
CASSQDRRQGPETQYF
TGCGCCAGCAGCCAAGATCGTAGACAGGGTCCAGAGACCCAGTACTTC
>TRBV14|TRBJ2-5|.|.
CASSPASGAQETQYF
TGTGCCAGCAGCCCTGCCAGTGGAGCCCAAGAGACCCAGTACTTC
>TRBV4-1|TRBJ1-2|.|.
CASSQDFSRGVDGYTF
TGCGCCAGCAGCCAAGATTTCAGCAGGGGAGTGGATGGCTACACCTTC
>TRBV6-5|TRBJ2-5|once|TRBD2
CASNPRTSYQETQYF
TGTGCCAGCAATCCTCGGACTAGTTATCAAGAGACCCAGTACTTC
>TRBV19|TRBJ1-2|.|TRBD1
CASKETDRGYGYTF
TGTGCCAGTAAGGAGACGGACAGGGGCTATGGCTACACCTTC
>TRBV7-2|TRBJ2-5|.|.
CASSPTGGVETQYF
TGTGCCAGCAGCCCTACAGGGGGGGTAGAGACCCAGTACTTC
>TRBV2|TRBJ1-1|.|.
CASSDAGSAMNTEAFF
TGTGCCAGCAGTGATGCGGGGTCCGCCATGAACACTGAAGCTTTCTTT
>TRBV4-2|TRBJ2-5|.|.
CASSQVVGGDQETQYF
TGTGCCAGCAGCCAAGTCGTAGGGGGGGACCAAGAGACCCAGTACTTC
>TRBV30|TRBJ1-5|.|.
CAWGTGLDQPQHF
TGTGCCTGGGGAACAGGGTTAGATCAGCCCCAGCATTTT
>TRBV18|TRBJ2-3|once|TRBD2
CASSPLAGGPTDTQYF
TGTGCCAGCTCACCGTTAGCGGGAGGCCCCACAGATACGCAGTATTTT
>TRBV7-2|TRBJ2-1|.|TRBD2
CASSSGAGGWYNEQFF
TGTGCCAGCAGCTCGGGAGCGGGAGGGTGGTACAATGAGCAGTTCTTC
>TRBV11-1|TRBJ1-4|.|TRBD1
CASSEMDRRNEKLFF
TGTGCCAGCAGCGAGATGGACAGGAGGAATGAAAAACTGTTTTTT
>TRBV4-1|TRBJ1-1|few|.
CASSQDTGFPEAFF
TGCGCCAGCAGCCAAGACACAGGGTTTCCTGAAGCTTTCTTT
>TRBV11-2|TRBJ2-1|.|TRBD2
CASSPRLAGVYNEQFF
TGTGCCAGCAGCCCCCGACTAGCTGGTGTTTACAATGAGCAGTTCTTC
>TRBV9|TRBJ2-3|.|TRBD2
CASSVAASGSTDTQYF
TGTGCCAGCAGCGTAGCGGCTAGCGGGAGCACAGATACGCAGTATTTT
>TRBV7-3|TRBJ2-1|.|TRBD1
CASSSLTGTGRAVEQFF
TGTGCCAGCAGCTCCCTCACCGGGACAGGCCGGGCCGTTGAGCAGTTCTTC
>TRBV28|TRBJ1-2|.|TRBD1
CASSQMGQGANGYTF
TGTGCCAGCAGCCAAATGGGACAGGGGGCGAATGGCTACACCTTC
>TRBV2|TRBJ1-1|.|.
CASSGYSLMNTEAFF
TGTGCCAGCAGTGGTTACAGCCTTATGAACACTGAAGCTTTCTTT
>TRBV5-1|TRBJ2-1|few|TRBD2
CASSSERREGSYNEQFF
TGCGCCAGCAGCTCAGAAAGGCGGGAGGGCTCCTACAATGAGCAGTTCTTC
>TRBV5-8|TRBJ2-3|.|TRBD1
CASSLGQGLDTQYF
TGTGCCAGCAGCTTGGGACAGGGATTAGATACGCAGTATTTT
>TRBV7-2|TRBJ1-2|.|.
CASSLAPANYGYTF
TGTGCCAGCAGCTTAGCTCCGGCTAACTATGGCTACACCTTC
>TRBV7-7|TRBJ1-5|.|TRBD1
CASSHLGQGVYSNQPQHF
TGTGCTAGCAGCCATCTAGGACAGGGGGTATATAGCAATCAGCCCCAGCATTTT
>TRBV5-4|TRBJ1-4|.|.
CASSLGRGTNEKLFF
TGTGCCAGCAGCCTAGGACGGGGGACTAATGAAAAACTGTTTTTT
>TRBV5-6|TRBJ1-6|.|TRBD1
CASSLGQATGFSPLHF
TGTGCCAGCAGCCTAGGACAGGCCACGGGGTTTTCTCCCCTCCACTTT
>TRBV6-6|TRBJ2-2|.|.
CASSYQGNTGELFF
TGTGCCAGCAGTTACCAGGGTAACACCGGGGAGCTGTTTTTT
>TRBV3-1/TRBV3-2|TRBJ2-3|once|.
CASNHITARGSTDTQYF
TGTGCCAGCAACCATATTACAGCAAGGGGTAGCACAGATACGCAGTATTTT
>TRBV7-2|TRBJ2-7|.|TRBD2
CASSRSGMSYEQYF
TGTGCCAGCAGCCGTAGCGGGATGTCCTACGAGCAGTACTTC
>TRBV19|TRBJ1-5|.|TRBD1
CASSIGPRAGGSYQPQHF
TGTGCCAGTAGTATAGGCCCCCGGGCAGGGGGTTCGTATCAGCCCCAGCATTTT
>TRBV19|TRBJ2-1|.|TRBD2
CASSIVPSGSFYNEQFF
TGTGCCAGTAGTATAGTTCCTAGCGGGAGCTTCTACAATGAGCAGTTCTTC